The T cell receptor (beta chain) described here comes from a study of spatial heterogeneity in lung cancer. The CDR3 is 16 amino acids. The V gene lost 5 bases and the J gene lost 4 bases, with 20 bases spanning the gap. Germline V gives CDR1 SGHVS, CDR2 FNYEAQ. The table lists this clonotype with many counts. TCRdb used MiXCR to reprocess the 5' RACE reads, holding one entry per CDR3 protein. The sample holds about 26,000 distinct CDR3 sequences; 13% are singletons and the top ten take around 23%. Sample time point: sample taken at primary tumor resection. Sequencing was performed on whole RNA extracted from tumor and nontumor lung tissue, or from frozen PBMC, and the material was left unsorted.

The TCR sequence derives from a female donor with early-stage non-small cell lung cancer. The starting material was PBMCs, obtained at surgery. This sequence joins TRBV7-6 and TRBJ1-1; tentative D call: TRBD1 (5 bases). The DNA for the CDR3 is TGTGCCAGCAGCCTGGGGCCGAGGGAATTGGGCACTGAAGCTTTCTTT. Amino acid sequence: CASSLGPRELGTEAFF.